Listed here are 28 T cell receptor beta chains from one sample, sequenced in a study of T cells after yellow fever vaccination. One entry per CDR3 protein, called by TCRdb with MiXCR from the 5' RACE reads. The table lists about 350,000 distinct CDR3 sequences, roughly an eighth of them singletons. Sample: CD4+ T cells sorted from PBMCs, taken 15 days after the yellow fever booster vaccination. These receptors were collected from a man younger than 35 who received the YFV17D yellow fever vaccine.

The chain couples TRBV6-5 to TRBJ2-1; TRBD2 might be the D (6 bases). With 0 bases removed from V and 6 bases from J, the gap between germline ends came to 9 bases. The CDR3 length is 14 residues. CDR1 is MNHEY, CDR2 SVGAGI, per germline. The CDR3 loop reads CASSYSAGGNEQFF. For the CDR3, the DNA is TGTGCCAGCAGTTACTCAGCCGGGGGCAATGAGCAGTTCTTC.

The rearrangement links TRBV6-6 to TRBJ1-6; tentatively, D is TRBD1 (6 bases). Germline-derived CDR1 and CDR2 are MNHNY and SVGAGI (reference sequence). V was clipped by 0 bases and J by 9 bases, with 15 bases between them. This CDR3 spans 16 amino acids. The CDR3, as DNA: TGTGCCAGCAGTTACTCACGGACAACCAGGGGTTCACCCCTCCACTTT. It translates to CASSYSRTTRGSPLHF.

The J gene is TRBJ2-5, the V gene TRBV6-9, with D unclear. The germline V and J ends were trimmed by 2 bases and 5 bases, with 6 bases remaining between them. CDR1 is MNHGY, CDR2 SVAAGI, per germline. The CDR3 spans 12 residues. The DNA for the CDR3 is TGTGCCAGCAGTTATCCGCCGGAGACCCAGTACTTC. Translating it yields CASSYPPETQYF.

The chain links TRBV18 to TRBJ2-1; possible D gene TRBD2, 5 bases. The germline V gene encodes CDR1 KGHSH and CDR2 LQKENI. This CDR3 contains 17 residues. Trimming shortened V by 2 bases and J by 6 bases, and 20 bases separated the two germline ends. The CDR3, as DNA: TGTGCCAGCTCACCAGCCTGGAGCCTAGCATCCGGCAATGAGCAGTTCTTC. Translated: CASSPAWSLASGNEQFF.

There are a few counts of this clonotype. This sequence joins TRBV20-1 and TRBJ1-2; D is possibly TRBD1 (5 bases). The CDR3 has 17 residues. The V end was cut by 1 base, the J end by 2 bases, with 20 bases between. In germline, CDR1 is DFQATT, CDR2 SNEGSKA (reference sequence). This CDR3 reads CSARGSGRTHLNYGYTF. The CDR3 region has the DNA TGCAGTGCTAGAGGATCAGGGAGAACTCACTTAAACTATGGCTACACCTTC.

This clonotype occurred many times. The chain recombines TRBV6-2 or TRBV6-3 with TRBJ2-2; no clear D. This CDR3 has 15 amino acids. V was clipped by 5 bases and J by 0 bases, with 10 bases between them. Germline V gives CDR1 MNHEY, CDR2 SVGEGT. CDR3 residues: CASSPGNANTGELFF. The DNA for the CDR3 is TGTGCCAGCAGTCCTGGTAACGCGAACACCGGGGAGCTGTTTTTT.

This clonotype showed up just a few times. The genes are TRBV20-1 and TRBJ1-2, with TRBD1 as a possible D gene (5 bases). CDR1 is DFQATT and CDR2 is SNEGSKA in the germline V gene (reference sequence). The length of the CDR3 is 15 residues. V lost 0 bases and J lost 7, with 18 bases in between. For the CDR3, the DNA is TGCAGTGCTAGAGATCTAGGAAGGGCCGGGGGTGGCTACACCTTC. Residues: CSARDLGRAGGGYTF.

The rearrangement links TRBV4-2 to TRBJ2-5; 10 bases agree with TRBD1. From germline, CDR1 is LGHNA and CDR2 YNFKEQ. The CDR3 has 15 residues. Losses at the gene ends were 4 bases for V and 1 base for J; bases not matched to a gene: 3. In nucleotides, the CDR3 is TGTGCCAGCAGCCGACGGACAGGGGGCCAAGAGACCCAGTACTTC. As protein: CASSRRTGGQETQYF.

This clonotype appeared a few times. The chain carries TRBV6-1 and TRBJ2-5; possibly TRBD2 for D (6 bases). This CDR3 is built from 15 residues. Trimming stripped 1 base from V and 2 bases from J, with 11 bases between. Germline CDR1 reads MNHNS; CDR2 reads SASEGT. DNA of the CDR3: TGTGCCAGCAGTGAAGTGGGGGGAAGACAAGAGACCCAGTACTTC. This gives the protein CASSEVGGRQETQYF.

The V gene is TRBV28, the J gene TRBJ2-5, with 9 nucleotides matching TRBD1. The germline CDR1 and CDR2 sequences are MDHEN and SYDVKM. V shed 6 bases, J shed 4 bases, and the junction held 9 bases outside the gene matches. CDR3 length: 15 amino acids. The DNA of the CDR3 is TGTGCCAGCAGCGAGGACAGGGGAGTCCCAGAGACCCAGTACTTC. Translating gives CASSEDRGVPETQYF.

This clonotype occurred a few times. The chain carries TRBV4-1 and TRBJ2-7, with D possibly being TRBD2 (5 bases). The CDR3 sequence is 13 residues long. V was shortened by 4 bases and J by 10 bases, with 17 bases between the two germline ends. Germline V CDR1 and CDR2: MGHRA, YSYEKL. The CDR3: CASSLRTGDRQYF. DNA for the CDR3: TGCGCCAGCAGCCTTCGGACTGGCGATAGACAGTACTTC.

In its sample, this clonotype was seen many times. V gene TRBV7-3 combines with J gene TRBJ1-1, with D perhaps TRBD1 (6 bases). The CDR3 is 13 residues long. Trimming took 5 bases from V and 5 from J, leaving 12 bases between them. Germline CDR1 reads SGHTA; CDR2 reads FQGTGA. In DNA, the CDR3 is TGTGCCAGCAGCCAGGGACATCAGACTGAAGCTTTCTTT. This sequence encodes CASSQGHQTEAFF.

This clonotype was seen a few times. CDR3: CASSQDVPAPSGYTF. In DNA form, the CDR3 reads TGTGCCAGCAGCCAAGATGTGCCGGCCCCCAGCGGCTACACCTTC. This chain connects TRBV4-2 to TRBJ1-2, with D uncertain. Germline-derived CDR1 and CDR2 are LGHNA and YNFKEQ. V was pared by 0 bases and J by 8 bases, with 16 bases between. CDR3 length: 15 amino acids.

This rearrangement joins TRBV4-1 to TRBJ1-5, with 7 bases matching TRBD1. The V segment lost 4 bases and the J segment 1 base; nucleotides outside the gene matches: 7. CDR1 and CDR2 (germline): MGHRA, YSYEKL. The CDR3 consists of 16 residues. CDR3 coding DNA: TGCGCCAGCAGCCCTTACCCAGGGGGGAGCAATCAGCCCCAGCATTTT. Its protein product is CASSPYPGGSNQPQHF.

The chain recombines TRBV6-1 with TRBJ2-3; D gene ambiguous. Germline CDR1 is MNHNS and CDR2 is SASEGT. CDR3 length equals 12 residues. V lost 8 bases to trimming and J lost 1 base, with 7 bases between them. CDR3 loop: CASGRGTDTQYF. CDR3 sequence (DNA): TGTGCCAGCGGTAGGGGCACAGATACGCAGTATTTT.

This clonotype was counted at least ten times. This chain links TRBV7-2 with TRBJ2-5; TRBD2 agrees at 15 bases. The CDR3 is 17 residues long. Per germline, CDR1 SGHTA and CDR2 FQGNSA. V lost 3 bases, J lost 0 bases, and 2 bases stayed unmatched. CDR3 protein: CASSLGLAGGNQETQYF. The CDR3 nucleotides are TGTGCCAGCAGCTTGGGACTAGCGGGGGGCAACCAAGAGACCCAGTACTTC.

This clonotype occurred many times. The chain couples TRBV20-1 to TRBJ1-1, with D possibly matching TRBD1 (5 bases). Trimming took off 1 base at V and 4 bases at J, with 16 bases between the two ends. This CDR3 is 15 amino acids long. Germline loops: CDR1 DFQATT, CDR2 SNEGSKA (reference sequence). CDR3 protein: CSARVGGGVSTEAFF. The DNA of the CDR3 is TGCAGTGCTAGAGTAGGTGGGGGGGTGAGCACTGAAGCTTTCTTT.

V and J are TRBV7-2 and TRBJ1-6, with a tentative D call TRBD1 (5 bases). Germline values: CDR1 SGHTA, CDR2 FQGNSA. Trimming took off 6 bases at V and 7 bases at J, with 16 bases between the two ends. CDR3 length: 15 amino acids. This chain's CDR3 is CASRRDPGSNSPLHF. CDR3 DNA: TGTGCCAGCAGACGGGACCCCGGATCAAATTCACCCCTCCACTTT.

The chain couples TRBV7-2 to TRBJ2-2; 8 bases are a match to TRBD1. This CDR3 region has 13 residues. The J segment lost 6 bases and the V segment lost 9 bases, leaving 6 bases of the junction unmatched. Per germline, CDR1 SGHTA and CDR2 FQGNSA. As DNA, the CDR3 is TGTGCCAGTATGGGACAGGTAGCCGGGGAGCTGTTTTTT. It yields the protein CASMGQVAGELFF.

This clonotype was seen only a few times. Compared with germline, one end of the junction differs, possibly owing to a read error. The chain recombines TRBV7-3 with TRBJ2-1; D possibly uses TRBD1 or TRBD2 (6 bases each). This CDR3 spans 16 amino acids. Germline assignment: CDR1 SGHTA and CDR2 FQGTGA. CDR3 sequence (DNA): TGTGCCAGCAGCTTAACAGGGGGAACGGACTACCATGAGCAGTTCTTC. This translates into CASSLTGGTDYHEQFF.

The chain recombines TRBV19 with TRBJ1-2; D gene uncertain. CDR3 length equals 11 residues. V gave up 11 bases and J gave up 1 base, with 8 bases separating them. Looked up from germline, CDR1 is LNHDA and CDR2 is SQIVND (reference sequence). For the CDR3, the DNA is TGTGCCCGCATGAGTAACTATGGCTACACCTTC. Its translation is CARMSNYGYTF.

This clonotype was found a few times. The V gene is TRBV6-6, the J gene TRBJ2-3; 8 bases align to TRBD2. Trimming removed 6 bases from V and 6 bases from J; junction bases left unmatched: 5. Germline CDR1 is MNHNY and CDR2 is SVGAGI (reference sequence). The CDR3 extends over 13 amino acids. This chain's CDR3 is CASRPAGGDTQYF. The CDR3, as DNA: TGTGCCAGCAGACCCGCGGGGGGTGATACGCAGTATTTT.

This clonotype came up a few times. The V call is TRBV5-1, the J call TRBJ2-1; D not resolved. Germline CDR1 and CDR2: SGHRS and YFSETQ. Trimming took 0 bases from V and 10 from J, leaving 11 bases between them. The CDR3 length is 13 residues. The CDR3 nucleotides are TGCGCCAGCAGCTTGGTACCCGAAGGCGAGCAGTTCTTC. It specifies CASSLVPEGEQFF. The variable domain in full, with the rest retrieved from reference TRBV5-1 and TRBJ2-1, is KAGVTQTPRYLIKTRGQQVTLSCSPISGHRSVSWYQQTPGQGLQFLFEYFSETQRNKGNFPGRFSGRQFSNSRSEMNVSTLELGDSALYLCASSLVPEGEQFFGPGTRLTVL.

This clonotype was seen only a few times. The rearrangement uses TRBV10-3 and TRBJ2-2, with 9 bases lining up with TRBD2. CDR1 ENHRY and CDR2 SYGVKD come from the germline V gene. This CDR3 contains 17 residues. V was clipped by 4 bases and J by 2 bases; unmatched bases: 8. CDR3 amino acids: CAISVASGAVNTGELFF. In nucleotides, the CDR3 is TGTGCCATCAGTGTGGCTAGCGGGGCCGTTAACACCGGGGAGCTGTTTTTT.

The table lists this clonotype with a few counts. The chain joins TRBV5-1 to TRBJ2-7; 9 bases agree with TRBD1. Per germline, CDR1 SGHRS and CDR2 YFSETQ. The CDR3 covers 15 residues. V shed 2 bases and J 6 bases; nucleotides not matched to a gene: 9. CDR3 sequence (DNA): TGCGCCAGCAGCTTTCCGGGACAGGGTGCGCCCGAGCAGTACTTC. It yields the protein CASSFPGQGAPEQYF.

The rearrangement joins TRBV20-1 to TRBJ2-5, with TRBD2 matching 8 bases. The ends lost 0 bases at V and 4 bases at J; junction bases unmatched: 7. There are 15 residues in the CDR3. CDR1 DFQATT and CDR2 SNEGSKA come from the germline V gene (reference sequence). CDR3 DNA: TGCAGTGCTAGAGATGGGACTAGTATTTTAGAGACCCAGTACTTC. Translation gives CSARDGTSILETQYF.

This clonotype was recorded a few times. The chain uses TRBV11-3 and TRBJ2-1; the match to TRBD2 covers 8 bases. This CDR3 has 15 residues. Per germline, CDR1 SGHNT and CDR2 YENEEA. V was pared by 1 base and J by 3 bases, with 2 bases of the junction left unmatched. This CDR3 reads CASSLVAGSYNEQFF. In DNA, the CDR3 is TGTGCCAGCAGCTTAGTAGCGGGGAGCTACAATGAGCAGTTCTTC.

This clonotype turned up a few times. The chain joins TRBV5-6 to TRBJ2-4, with a tentative D call TRBD2 (5 bases). Trimming took off 4 bases at V and 1 base at J, with 12 bases between the two ends. CDR1 is SGHDT, CDR2 YYEEEE, per germline. This CDR3 contains 15 residues. This chain's CDR3 is CASSPAGGAKNIQYF. In DNA form, the CDR3 reads TGTGCCAGCAGCCCGGCGGGCGGGGCCAAAAACATTCAGTACTTC. The variable domain in full, completed from reference TRBV5-6 and TRBJ2-4, reads DAGVTQSPTHLIKTRGQQVTLRCSPKSGHDTVSWYQQALGQGPQFIFQYYEEEERQRGNFPDRFSGHQFPNYSSELNVNALLLGDSALYLCASSPAGGAKNIQYFGAGTRLSVL.